The 32 T cell receptor beta chains listed next were all sequenced from one sample in a study of early T cells in non-severe SARS-CoV-2 infection. MiXCR was run by TCRdb on the 5' RACE reads, yielding one entry per CDR3 protein. The sample lists 70,000 to 95,000 distinct CDR3 sequences; approximately 15% were seen once. Sequenced input: whole blood. The receptors originated from an adult who was a healthcare worker with PCR-confirmed SARS-CoV-2 infection or an uninfected control (not recorded which).

This chain uses TRBV30 with TRBJ1-5; 8 bases agree with TRBD1. V trimming: 0 bases; J trimming: 1 base; junction bases outside the gene matches: 2. The length of the CDR3 is 15 residues. The germline V gene has CDR1 GTSNPN and CDR2 SVGIG (reference sequence). CDR3 in DNA: TGTGCCTGGAGTGTACAGGGGGGGAGCAATCAGCCCCAGCATTTT. Its translation is CAWSVQGGSNQPQHF.

This chain uses TRBV2 with TRBJ2-7; 8 bases line up with TRBD1. Germline V gives CDR1 SNHLY, CDR2 FYNNEI. V was pared by 9 bases and J by 5 bases, with 6 bases of the junction left unmatched. The CDR3 consists of 12 residues. The CDR3 reads CARKGQAHEQYV. CDR3 coding DNA: TGTGCCAGGAAGGGACAGGCACACGAGCAGTACGTC.

The genes are TRBV18 and TRBJ2-3; TRBD2 is a possible D gene (6 bases). The CDR3 loop spans 16 amino acids. V was clipped by 3 bases and J by 0 bases, with 13 bases between them. Germline V gives CDR1 KGHSH, CDR2 LQKENI. CDR3 coding DNA: TGTGCCAGCTCACCGGCGGGACGGGGAAGCACAGATACGCAGTATTTT. The encoded protein is CASSPAGRGSTDTQYF.

The chain is built from TRBV5-4 and TRBJ2-7; 10 bases match TRBD2. The CDR3 covers 14 residues. V lost 0 bases, J lost 7 bases, and 4 bases stayed unmatched. Germline V CDR1 and CDR2: SGHNT, YYREEE (reference sequence). The chain's CDR3 is CASSLVSGGLEQYV. CDR3 coding DNA: TGTGCCAGCAGCTTGGTTAGCGGGGGGTTAGAGCAGTACGTC.

The chain couples TRBV6-1 to TRBJ2-2; 8 nucleotides align to TRBD2. The V segment lost 5 bases and the J segment 2 bases; nucleotides outside the gene matches: 10. The germline gives CDR1 MNHNS, CDR2 SASEGT. The length of the CDR3 is 17 residues. The CDR3 nucleotides are TGTGCCAGCAGTCCAATGGCGGGGACTAGTAACACCGGGGAGCTGTTTTTT. Translated, it gives CASSPMAGTSNTGELFF.

The chain links TRBV6-2 or TRBV6-3 to TRBJ1-1, with D unclear. The germline V gene encodes CDR1 MNHEY and CDR2 SVGEGT. The CDR3 covers 13 residues. The V gene lost 1 base and the J gene lost 2 bases, with 5 bases spanning the gap. In DNA, the CDR3 is TGTGCCAGCAGTTACTGGGAAAACACTGAAGCTTTCTTT. This translates into CASSYWENTEAFF.

The table lists this clonotype with many counts. V and J are TRBV13 and TRBJ2-1; 10 bases agree with TRBD1. V trimming: 5 bases; J trimming: 9 bases; junction bases outside the gene matches: 16. Germline V gene data show CDR1 as PRHDT and CDR2 as FYEKMQ (reference sequence). The CDR3 runs to 17 residues. The CDR3 nucleotides read TGTGCCAGCAGCGTGGAGGCCGGGACAGGGGCGCGTGGTGAGCAGTTCTTC. Translation gives CASSVEAGTGARGEQFF.

In the case of this clonotype: The junction departs from germline at one end; a sequencing error may be responsible. The chain uses TRBV12-3 or TRBV12-4 and TRBJ2-5, with TRBD2 as a possible D gene (7 bases). The CDR3 is made up of 15 amino acids. CDR3 amino acids: CASSFAGAPGETKYF. In nucleotides, the CDR3 is TGTGCCAGCAGTTTTGCGGGGGCGCCGGGAGAGACCAAGTACTTC.

Many counts were recorded for this clonotype. The chain recombines TRBV28 with TRBJ2-7; 9 nucleotides align to TRBD1. The CDR3 loop spans 14 amino acids. V dropped 8 bases and J dropped 6; count of bases not matched to a gene: 11. Per the germline V gene, CDR1 is MDHEN and CDR2 is SYDVKM. CDR3 nucleotides: TGTGCCAGCGCCCTGACAGGGGGAGATGGCGAGCAGTACGTC. Translated, it gives CASALTGGDGEQYV.

This clonotype was counted ten times or more. The rearrangement joins TRBV20-1 to TRBJ2-3, with D uncertain. Germline assignment: CDR1 DFQATT and CDR2 SNEGSKA (reference sequence). V lost 6 bases, J lost 0 bases, and 10 bases lay in between. This CDR3 has 13 amino acids. In DNA form, the CDR3 reads TGCAGTGCCGTTATCTATAGCACAGATACGCAGTATTTT. Residues: CSAVIYSTDTQYF.

This chain connects TRBV25-1 to TRBJ1-1; no firm D call. CDR1 is MGHDK, CDR2 SYGVNS, per germline. Trimming left V 3 bases short and J 5 bases short, with 10 bases between. The CDR3 is made up of 13 amino acids. The CDR3 region is CASSDVVGTEAFF. CDR3 bases: TGTGCCAGCAGTGATGTGGTAGGGACTGAAGCTTTCTTT.

Many counts were recorded for this clonotype. The chain couples TRBV7-6 to TRBJ1-5, with D uncertain. Per germline, CDR1 SGHVS and CDR2 FNYEAQ. The CDR3 is 14 amino acids. The V end lost 5 bases, the J end lost 0 bases, and 8 bases lay between the germline ends. CDR3 DNA sequence: TGTGCCAGCAGCCCCGCCGATAGCAATCAGCCCCAGCATTTT. Translated: CASSPADSNQPQHF.

J is TRBJ2-5 and V is TRBV29-1; D is unresolved. Trimming took off 4 bases at V and 4 bases at J, with 10 bases between the two ends. CDR3 length equals 12 residues. CDR1 SQVTM and CDR2 ANQGSEA come from the germline V gene. The CDR3 sequence: CSVGPAVETQYF. The CDR3 nucleotides read TGCAGCGTTGGCCCAGCAGTAGAGACCCAGTACTTC.

The CDR3 DNA is TGCAGCGCCGGGGACGACTTAGCTTTCTTT. Translating it yields CSAGDDLAFF. The chain couples TRBV29-1 to TRBJ1-1; D perhaps matches TRBD1 (5 bases). Trimming took 7 bases from V and 10 from J, leaving 13 bases between them. CDR1 is SQVTM and CDR2 is ANQGSEA in the germline V gene. This CDR3 is 10 amino acids long.

At least ten counts were recorded for this clonotype. The chain employs TRBV12-3 or TRBV12-4 and TRBJ1-1, with 9 bases aligning to TRBD1. V gave up 6 bases and J gave up 5 bases; unmatched junction bases: 13. This CDR3 contains 16 residues. CDR3 coding DNA: TGTGCCAGCAGACGAGGGACAGGGAAGATGGGGACTGAAGCTTTCTTT. Translation: CASRRGTGKMGTEAFF.

Ten or more counts support this clonotype. V usage is TRBV18 and J usage is TRBJ1-1; 9 bases are shared with TRBD1. Trimming cost V 7 bases and J 3 bases; bases outside gene matches: 12. The CDR3 totals 16 residues. Germline V CDR1 and CDR2: KGHSH, LQKENI. CDR3 nucleotides: TGTGCCAGCTTAGAGGACAGGGGAAGAAAGGACACTGAAGCTTTCTTT. This codes for CASLEDRGRKDTEAFF.

This clonotype was observed at least ten times. The J gene is TRBJ1-1, the V gene TRBV7-9, with 9 bases lining up with TRBD1. The CDR3 sequence is 15 residues long. Trimming took 5 bases from V and 4 from J; bases not matched to a gene: 8. From germline, CDR1 is SEHNR and CDR2 FQNEAQ (reference sequence). The CDR3 loop is CASSPGQGRATEAFF. CDR3 in DNA: TGTGCCAGCAGCCCCGGACAGGGGAGGGCCACTGAAGCTTTCTTT.

This clonotype was counted between two and nine times. J is TRBJ2-7 and V is TRBV12-3 or TRBV12-4, with D perhaps matching TRBD1 (5 bases). CDR3 length equals 14 residues. V shed 8 bases and J shed 1 base, with 15 bases lying between them. This CDR3 reads CASHAKYRSYEQYV. CDR3 coding DNA: TGTGCCAGCCATGCCAAATACAGGTCCTACGAGCAGTACGTC.

The sample holds many counts of this clonotype. The V gene is TRBV6-5, the J gene TRBJ1-2, with 7 bases fitting TRBD1. V lost 6 bases and J lost 0; bases outside the gene matches: 7. The CDR3 runs 15 residues. Germline V gene sequence: CDR1 MNHEY, CDR2 SVGAGI. This CDR3 reads CASRKRQGSNYGYTF. Written as DNA, the CDR3 is TGTGCCAGCAGGAAACGACAGGGTTCTAACTATGGCTACACCTTC.

Only a few counts were recorded for this clonotype. The chain employs TRBV7-6 and TRBJ2-3; 7 positions agree with TRBD1. CDR1 and CDR2 (germline): SGHVS, FNYEAQ. The junction had 13 bases not matched to a gene; V was cut back by 2 bases and J by 2 bases. This CDR3 is 18 amino acids long. The chain's CDR3 is CASSLIFPAGGNTDTQYF. The CDR3 DNA follows: TGTGCCAGCAGCTTAATTTTCCCGGCAGGGGGAAACACAGATACGCAGTATTTT.

Only a few counts were recorded for this clonotype. The V call is TRBV6-1, the J call TRBJ2-3; 7 bases are shared with TRBD1. The V gene's germline CDR1 is MNHNS and CDR2 SASEGT. Trimming cost V 7 bases and J 4 bases; bases outside gene matches: 14. This CDR3 has 16 residues. The CDR3 region is CASTLRGLARADTQYF. CDR3 bases: TGTGCCAGCACCTTAAGGGGGCTTGCGCGGGCAGATACGCAGTATTTT.

This chain links TRBV29-1 with TRBJ2-5; D may be TRBD1 (6 bases). The V end lost 6 bases, the J end lost 5 bases, and 16 bases lay between the germline ends. Germline lookup yields CDR1 SQVTM and CDR2 ANQGSEA. The CDR3 sequence is 13 residues long. The CDR3 DNA reads as TGCAGCGTAATAGGGGGTCCTAGGGAGACCCAGTACTTC. It is translated as CSVIGGPRETQYF.

The chain is built from TRBV20-1 and TRBJ1-5; D remains ambiguous. CDR3 size: 15 residues. V was cut by 1 base and J by 4 bases, with 14 bases left in between. Germline loops: CDR1 DFQATT, CDR2 SNEGSKA (reference sequence). The CDR3 is CSARGGATGNQPQHF. CDR3 DNA sequence: TGCAGTGCTAGAGGGGGAGCGACGGGAAATCAGCCCCAGCATTTT.

At least ten counts were recorded for this clonotype. The rearrangement joins TRBV7-6 to TRBJ2-1, with a tentative D call TRBD2 (6 bases). CDR3 length: 17 amino acids. From germline, CDR1 is SGHVS and CDR2 FNYEAQ. The V gene lost 1 base and the J gene lost 4 bases, with 17 bases spanning the gap. For the CDR3, the DNA is TGTGCCAGCAGCTTAGAGTTTGGTGCCGGGGGATACAATGAGCAGTTCTTC. Its translation: CASSLEFGAGGYNEQFF.

The chain joins TRBV18 to TRBJ1-1, with D perhaps TRBD1 (6 bases). CDR3 length equals 15 residues. Germline values: CDR1 KGHSH, CDR2 LQKENI. V was clipped by 3 bases and J by 2 bases, with 13 bases between them. CDR3 residues: CASSPIGRGNTEAFF. The CDR3 DNA follows: TGTGCCAGCTCACCCATCGGCAGGGGTAACACTGAAGCTTTCTTT.

This clonotype has ten or more counts. This sequence joins TRBV7-3 and TRBJ1-4; D is uncertain. Per the germline V gene, CDR1 is SGHTA and CDR2 is FQGTGA. The V end was cut by 3 bases, the J end by 9 bases, with 8 bases between. The CDR3 runs to 12 residues. The CDR3 DNA is TGTGCCAGCAGCTTCACGGGCCAAAAACTGTTTTTT. This encodes CASSFTGQKLFF.

This clonotype was counted a few times. V gene TRBV6-1 combines with J gene TRBJ1-5; 9 positions agree with TRBD1. The ends lost 2 bases at V and 4 bases at J; junction bases unmatched: 3. The CDR3 covers 15 residues. The germline V gene has CDR1 MNHNS and CDR2 SASEGT. The CDR3 DNA reads TGTGCCAGCAGTGAAATGGGACAGGGAAATCAGCCCCAGCATTTT. This sequence encodes CASSEMGQGNQPQHF.

This clonotype was observed many times. The rearrangement links TRBV12-3 or TRBV12-4 to TRBJ1-1; possibly TRBD1 for D (6 bases). V was clipped by 4 bases and J by 1 base, with 13 bases between them. The CDR3 runs to 15 residues. This CDR3 is CASSSRTVENTEAFF. DNA of the CDR3: TGTGCCAGCAGTTCCCGGACAGTGGAGAACACTGAAGCTTTCTTT.

This clonotype appeared many times. This CDR3 reads CASSGTFSNQPQHF. The DNA of the CDR3 is TGTGCCAGCAGTGGGACATTTAGCAATCAGCCCCAGCATTTT. The chain couples TRBV6-2 or TRBV6-3 to TRBJ1-5; TRBD1 might be the D (6 bases). V lost 5 bases to trimming and J lost 0 bases, with 8 bases between them. Germline lookup yields CDR1 MNHEY and CDR2 SVGEGT. There are 14 residues in the CDR3.

The table lists this clonotype with many counts. The chain combines TRBV10-3 with TRBJ2-6; D is possibly TRBD2 (6 bases). The germline CDR1 and CDR2 sequences are ENHRY and SYGVKD. The CDR3 loop spans 15 amino acids. Trimming took 6 bases from V and 0 from J, leaving 9 bases between them. The CDR3 bases are TGTGCCATCAGGGACGGGAGCTCTGGGGCCAACGTCCTGACTTTC. Translating gives CAIRDGSSGANVLTF.

At least ten counts were recorded for this clonotype. The V and J genes are TRBV3-1 and TRBJ1-2, with D unclear. V lost 1 base and J 0 bases, leaving 9 bases between the germline ends. CDR1 is LGHDT, CDR2 YNNKEL, per germline (reference sequence). CDR3 size: 15 residues. CDR3 coding DNA: TGTGCCAGCAGCCAAGTAAGACCTCCTAACTATGGCTACACCTTC. This codes for CASSQVRPPNYGYTF.

The V and J genes are TRBV20-1 and TRBJ1-1; possibly TRBD1 for D (6 bases). This CDR3 region has 12 residues. Trimming left V 5 bases short and J 4 bases short, with 11 bases between. Germline loops: CDR1 DFQATT, CDR2 SNEGSKA (reference sequence). The CDR3: CSALQGFTEAFF. CDR3 nucleotide sequence: TGCAGTGCTCTACAGGGTTTCACTGAAGCTTTCTTT.